The 10 T cell receptor beta chains presented below share a single source sample, sequenced in a study of blood T cell repertoires in COVID-19. Here immunoSEQ multiplex PCR was the method, and the copy in TCRdb shows in-frame clones only, minus some. The profile shows a few hundred thousand clones, more than 65% of them singletons. Source material: peripheral blood. The source of these receptors is a middle-aged woman who had recovered from COVID-19.

The chain employs TRBV3-1 (or the pseudogene TRBV3-2) and TRBJ2-3; tentative D call: TRBD1 (6 bases). The germline V and J ends were trimmed by 1 base and 0 bases, with 14 bases remaining between them. The CDR3 is 17 amino acids. Germline V gene sequence: CDR1 LGHDT, CDR2 YNNKEL (reference sequence). CDR3 sequence (DNA): TGTGCCAGCAGCCAAGCCGTCAGGGACAAGAGCACAGATACGCAGTATTTT. It encodes CASSQAVRDKSTDTQYF.

V is TRBV5-1 and J is TRBJ1-4; no firm D call. CDR1 and CDR2 (germline): SGHRS, YFSETQ. The V gene lost 2 bases and the J gene lost 4 bases, with 15 bases spanning the gap. This CDR3 is built from 16 residues. CDR3: CASSFLVRGLNEKLFF. CDR3 nucleotide sequence: TGCGCCAGCAGCTTCTTGGTCAGAGGGCTTAATGAAAAACTGTTTTTT.

This chain connects TRBV28 to TRBJ1-1, with D possibly matching TRBD1 (6 bases). Trimming stripped 7 bases from V and 4 bases from J, with 13 bases between. The CDR3 length is 13 residues. In germline, CDR1 is MDHEN, CDR2 SYDVKM. The CDR3 region has the DNA TGTGCCAGCACCATGGGACACTTCACTGAAGCTTTCTTT. This codes for CASTMGHFTEAFF. Using reference TRBV28 and TRBJ1-1 for the parts outside the CDR3, the full variable domain is DVKVTQSSRYLVKRTGEKVFLECVQDMDHENMFWYRQDPGLGLRLIYFSYDVKMKEKGDIPEGYSVSREKKERFSLILESASTNQTSMYLCASTMGHFTEAFFGQGTRLTVV.

This clone was counted a few times. The J gene is TRBJ1-2, the V gene TRBV10-3; 7 bases align to TRBD1. In germline, CDR1 is ENHRY, CDR2 SYGVKD. V was clipped by 2 bases and J by 1 base; unmatched bases: 1. CDR3 size: 14 residues. In DNA, the CDR3 is TGTGCCATCAGTGAGGACAGGGATAACTATGGCTACACCTTC. This gives the protein CAISEDRDNYGYTF.

This clone was counted a few times. The chain couples TRBV5-5 to TRBJ2-7; D perhaps matches TRBD1 (6 bases). CDR1 is SGHKS and CDR2 is YYEKEE in the germline V gene (reference sequence). This CDR3 region has 12 residues. The V and J ends lost 5 bases and 1 base respectively, with 7 bases between them. Written as DNA, the CDR3 is TGTGCCAGCAGTGACAGGTCCTACGAGCAGTACTTC. The encoded protein is CASSDRSYEQYF.

The gene calls are TRBV7-8 and TRBJ2-3; 14 nucleotides line up with TRBD2. The CDR3 consists of 15 residues. V was pared by 3 bases and J by 8 bases, with 4 bases of the junction left unmatched. Germline V gene lookup returns CDR1 SGHVS and CDR2 FQNEAQ. Here the CDR3 DNA reads TGTGCCAGCAGCTTGGGACTAGCGGGGGAAGGTACGCAGTATTTT. Translating it yields CASSLGLAGEGTQYF. The whole variable domain, remainder taken from reference TRBV7-8 and TRBJ2-3, is GAGVSQSPRYKVAKRGQDVALRCDPISGHVSLFWYQQALGQGPEFLTYFQNEAQLDKSGLPSDRFFAERPEGSVSTLKIQRTQQEDSAVYLCASSLGLAGEGTQYFGPGTRLTVL.

The count of this clone is one. The V and J genes are TRBV19 and TRBJ1-5; D is ambiguous. Germline CDR1 reads LNHDA; CDR2 reads SQIVND (reference sequence). The CDR3 has 16 amino acids. V was shortened by 4 bases and J by 0 bases, with 13 bases between the two germline ends. The DNA for the CDR3 is TGTGCCAGTAGTACTATGGGGAGTTCTAGCAATCAGCCCCAGCATTTT. Protein sequence: CASSTMGSSSNQPQHF. The full variable domain, with the rest looked up from reference TRBV19 and TRBJ1-5, is DGGITQSPKYLFRKEGQNVTLSCEQNLNHDAMYWYRQDPGQGLRLIYYSQIVNDFQKGDIAEGYSVSREKKESFPLTVTSAQKNPTAFYLCASSTMGSSSNQPQHFGDGTRLSIL.

V and J are TRBV18 and TRBJ1-2; D is uncertain. The CDR3 loop spans 14 amino acids. Trimming stripped 4 bases from V and 0 bases from J, with 9 bases between. The germline V gene encodes CDR1 KGHSH and CDR2 LQKENI. The CDR3 nucleotides read TGTGCCAGCTCACATGGGGAGCCTAACTATGGCTACACCTTC. It specifies CASSHGEPNYGYTF. Full variable domain (remainder filled in from reference TRBV18 and TRBJ1-2): NAGVMQNPRHLVRRRGQEARLRCSPMKGHSHVYWYRQLPEEGLKFMVYLQKENIIDESGMPKERFSAEFPKEGPSILRIQQVVRGDSAAYFCASSHGEPNYGYTFGSGTRLTVV.

The CDR3 loop is CASSQLQGTHSGNTIYF. CDR3 DNA sequence: TGTGCCAGCTCCCAGCTACAGGGAACACACTCTGGAAACACCATATATTTT. This chain joins TRBV18 and TRBJ1-3; a possible D gene is TRBD1 (6 bases). The CDR3 runs to 17 residues. The germline V and J ends were trimmed by 6 bases and 0 bases, with 18 bases remaining between them. The germline V gene has CDR1 KGHSH and CDR2 LQKENI.

The J gene is TRBJ1-1, the V gene TRBV7-9; a weak D match, TRBD1 (6 bases). The CDR3 loop spans 14 amino acids. CDR1 SEHNR and CDR2 FQNEAQ come from the germline V gene (reference sequence). The V and J ends lost 4 bases and 7 bases respectively, with 16 bases between them. The CDR3 sequence is CASSYLRTAIEAFF. CDR3 DNA sequence: TGTGCCAGCAGCTATTTAAGGACAGCTATTGAAGCTTTCTTT.